This T cell receptor beta chain was sequenced in a study of neoadjuvant anti-PD-1 for oral cavity cancer. Patients had HPV-negative, locally advanced oral cavity squamous cell carcinoma. The CDR3 spans 12 residues. Trimming shortened V by 6 bases and J by 2 bases, and 5 bases separated the two germline ends. Per germline, CDR1 MNHNS and CDR2 SASEGT. Assay used: immunoSEQ multiplex PCR; TCRdb lists only in-frame clones, some missing. The table shows about 14,000 clones, with less than 75% occurring only once. V is TRBV6-1 and J is TRBJ1-5, with D unresolved. The receptor's source is a person between 40 and 85 years old with oral cavity squamous cell carcinoma. The specimen was PBMCs, collected before nivolumab (anti-PD-1) treatment. Here the CDR3 reads CASRSRNQPQHF. CDR3 in DNA: TGTGCCAGCAGATCCCGCAATCAGCCCCAGCATTTT.